The entry below describes one T cell receptor beta chain. Sequencing was performed with immunoSEQ multiplex PCR; in TCRdb, only in-frame clones are kept and a portion is missing. This table holds about 62,000 clones, less than 85% found once. This sample is drawn from a study of OX40 agonist ivuxolimab in advanced cancers. This TCR was recovered from an adult with an advanced solid tumor such as melanoma, head and neck, liver or kidney cancer. This specimen consisted of CD4+ or CD8+ T cells sorted from blood, obtained in a trial of the OX40 agonist ivuxolimab.

CDR3 sequence: CATSRDRMNTEAFF. The CDR3 DNA follows: TGTGCCACCAGCAGAGATAGGATGAACACTGAAGCTTTCTTT. This rearrangement joins TRBV15 to TRBJ1-1; D remains ambiguous. The CDR3 has 14 residues. Trimming stripped 0 bases from V and 0 bases from J, with 5 bases between. CDR1 and CDR2 from the germline V gene are LNHNV and YYDKDF (reference sequence).